This record looks at one T cell receptor beta chain sequence and its context. These data come from a study of blood T cell repertoires in COVID-19. Across the whole study: COVID-19 samples, acute and convalescent, were from the United States, Italy and Spain. Sample material is recorded as cDNA or gDNA derived from T cells, B-cell-depleted T cells, or PBMCs.

Per the study methods: Scientists estimated how many nucleated cells there were by amplifying reference gene primers. Measured with immunoSEQ multiplex PCR; TCRdb has only the in-frame clones, and not every one. D and trimming were read from the DNA, whereas the V and J calls and clone size are those reported in that table. Of about 240,000 clones in the sample, around nine tenths were seen once. What was sequenced was peripheral blood. The sequence was collected from a man aged 25-40 years with COVID-19, enrolled during active disease.

CDR3 sequence reads: CASSLAARQVGNSPLHF. CDR3 DNA sequence: TGCGCCAGCAGCTTGGCCGCCCGACAGGTGGGCAATTCACCCCTCCACTTT. The chain is built from TRBV5-1 and TRBJ1-6, with a possible D match to TRBD1 (6 bases). In germline, CDR1 is SGHRS, CDR2 YFSETQ. The V end was cut by 0 bases, the J end by 7 bases, with 17 bases between. CDR3 length: 17 residues. The complete variable domain, with remaining parts taken from reference TRBV5-1 and TRBJ1-6, reads KAGVTQTPRYLIKTRGQQVTLSCSPISGHRSVSWYQQTPGQGLQFLFEYFSETQRNKGNFPGRFSGRQFSNSRSEMNVSTLELGDSALYLCASSLAARQVGNSPLHFGNGTRLTVT.